The T cell receptor beta chain under discussion was sequenced for a study of blood T cell repertoires in COVID-19. The wider study: PBMCs, B-cell-depleted T cells, or T cells were the source of the cDNA or gDNA that made up the material.

V shed 2 bases, J shed 4 bases, and the junction held 13 bases outside the gene matches. The CDR3 sequence is 18 residues long. Germline V lookup: CDR1 KGHSH, CDR2 LQKENI. As processed by the authors: Reference gene primer amplification yielded estimated nucleated cell counts. Sequencing was performed with immunoSEQ multiplex PCR; in TCRdb, only in-frame clones are kept and a portion is missing. V, J and clone size are those of that table, while D and trimming were read from the DNA. Of under 130,000 clones listed, 80% to 85% are singletons. The chain employs TRBV18 and TRBJ1-1; 10 bases are shared with TRBD1. Source material: peripheral blood. The origin of this receptor is a man aged 80 or over with acute or convalescent COVID-19. CDR3 region: CASSPKMDRGLGVTEAFF. CDR3 nucleotides: TGTGCCAGCTCACCAAAAATGGACAGGGGGTTAGGGGTCACTGAAGCTTTCTTT. The full variable domain, completed using reference TRBV18 and TRBJ1-1, is NAGVMQNPRHLVRRRGQEARLRCSPMKGHSHVYWYRQLPEEGLKFMVYLQKENIIDESGMPKERFSAEFPKEGPSILRIQQVVRGDSAAYFCASSPKMDRGLGVTEAFFGQGTRLTVV.